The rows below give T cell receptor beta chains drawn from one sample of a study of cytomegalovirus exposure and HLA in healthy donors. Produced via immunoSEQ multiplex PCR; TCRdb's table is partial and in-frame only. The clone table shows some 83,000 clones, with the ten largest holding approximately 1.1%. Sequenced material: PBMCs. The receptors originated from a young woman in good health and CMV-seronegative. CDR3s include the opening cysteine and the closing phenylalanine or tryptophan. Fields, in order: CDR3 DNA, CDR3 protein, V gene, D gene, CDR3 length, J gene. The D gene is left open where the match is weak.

CDR3 DNA: TGTGCCAGAAGCCTTAAGACTAGCGGGAGGGCCGCGAACACCGGGGAGCTGTTTTTT
CDR3 protein: CARSLKTSGRAANTGELFF
V gene: TRBV5-3
D gene: TRBD2
CDR3 length: 19
J gene: TRBJ2-2

CDR3 DNA: TGCAGCGTTGTCGGAGATACGCAGTATTTT
CDR3 protein: CSVVGDTQYF
V gene: TRBV29-1
D gene: .
CDR3 length: 10
J gene: TRBJ2-3

CDR3 DNA: TGTGCCAGCAGGTCCCAGGGCCGCTCCTACGAGCAGTACTTC
CDR3 protein: CASRSQGRSYEQYF
V gene: TRBV27
D gene: .
CDR3 length: 14
J gene: TRBJ2-7

CDR3 DNA: TGTGCCAGCAGCTTTGTGCAGGGGGTAACCTACAATGAGCAGTTCTTC
CDR3 protein: CASSFVQGVTYNEQFF
V gene: TRBV5-7
D gene: TRBD1
CDR3 length: 16
J gene: TRBJ2-1

CDR3 DNA: TGTGCCAGCTCACCAGGTAGCGGGAGCACAGATACGCAGTATTTT
CDR3 protein: CASSPGSGSTDTQYF
V gene: TRBV18
D gene: TRBD2
CDR3 length: 15
J gene: TRBJ2-3

CDR3 DNA: TGTGCCACCAGCAGAGAGGGGGCGAGAACTGAAGCTTTCTTT
CDR3 protein: CATSREGARTEAFF
V gene: TRBV15
D gene: .
CDR3 length: 14
J gene: TRBJ1-1

CDR3 DNA: TGCGCCAGCAGCCCCGACAGGGGCTATGGCTACACCTTC
CDR3 protein: CASSPDRGYGYTF
V gene: TRBV4-1
D gene: TRBD1
CDR3 length: 13
J gene: TRBJ1-2

CDR3 DNA: TGTGCCAGCAGCTTTCGGTCCTACGGCTACGAGCAGTACTTC
CDR3 protein: CASSFRSYGYEQYF
V gene: TRBV5-6
D gene: .
CDR3 length: 14
J gene: TRBJ2-7

CDR3 DNA: TGTGCCAGCAGCGCGACTGGGAGCCTCTCCTACGAGCAGTACTTC
CDR3 protein: CASSATGSLSYEQYF
V gene: TRBV7-9
D gene: .
CDR3 length: 15
J gene: TRBJ2-7

CDR3 DNA: TGTGCCAGCAGCTTGGGCGGGGGCTTCGATACGCAGTATTTT
CDR3 protein: CASSLGGGFDTQYF
V gene: TRBV5-5
D gene: .
CDR3 length: 14
J gene: TRBJ2-3

CDR3 DNA: TGTGCCAGCAGGGACACCAACGGCCTGAACACTGAAGCTTTCTTT
CDR3 protein: CASRDTNGLNTEAFF
V gene: TRBV5-8
D gene: .
CDR3 length: 15
J gene: TRBJ1-1

CDR3 DNA: TGCGCCAGCAGCCAACGACAGGGTAGAAACACTGAAGCTTTCTTT
CDR3 protein: CASSQRQGRNTEAFF
V gene: TRBV4-1
D gene: TRBD1
CDR3 length: 15
J gene: TRBJ1-1

CDR3 DNA: TGTGCCTGGAGCCTCCTCGCCGGGTTCTCTTCCCGGGAGCAGTTCTTC
CDR3 protein: CAWSLLAGFSSREQFF
V gene: TRBV30
D gene: .
CDR3 length: 16
J gene: TRBJ2-1

CDR3 DNA: TGTGCCATCTCAACAGGGAACACTGAAGCTTTCTTT
CDR3 protein: CAISTGNTEAFF
V gene: TRBV10-3
D gene: .
CDR3 length: 12
J gene: TRBJ1-1

CDR3 DNA: TGTGCCAGTAGTGCATCCGGGACGGGAGCCCACGAGCAGTACTTC
CDR3 protein: CASSASGTGAHEQYF
V gene: TRBV19
D gene: .
CDR3 length: 15
J gene: TRBJ2-7

CDR3 DNA: TGTGCCAGCAGGCCGACAGGGGGGACTGAAGCTTTCTTT
CDR3 protein: CASRPTGGTEAFF
V gene: TRBV27
D gene: TRBD1
CDR3 length: 13
J gene: TRBJ1-1

CDR3 DNA: TGTGCCAGCAGCGTTCAAACTAACACTGAAGCTTTCTTT
CDR3 protein: CASSVQTNTEAFF
V gene: TRBV9
D gene: .
CDR3 length: 13
J gene: TRBJ1-1

CDR3 DNA: TGTGCCAGCAGCCGTGACAGGCCGATAGCCGGGAACACCATATATTTT
CDR3 protein: CASSRDRPIAGNTIYF
V gene: TRBV7-2
D gene: .
CDR3 length: 16
J gene: TRBJ1-3

CDR3 DNA: TGTGCCAGCACCTGGCTAGGGGGAGGGCCGGGCACCGGGGAGCTGTTTTTT
CDR3 protein: CASTWLGGGPGTGELFF
V gene: TRBV27
D gene: .
CDR3 length: 17
J gene: TRBJ2-2

CDR3 DNA: TGTGCCTGGACCGCCGGGGATACGCAGTATTTT
CDR3 protein: CAWTAGDTQYF
V gene: TRBV30
D gene: .
CDR3 length: 11
J gene: TRBJ2-3

CDR3 DNA: TGTGCCAGCAGTGCGTTACTAGCGGGGGGGCCGGATACGCAGTATTTT
CDR3 protein: CASSALLAGGPDTQYF
V gene: TRBV6-1
D gene: TRBD2
CDR3 length: 16
J gene: TRBJ2-3

CDR3 DNA: TGTGCCAGCTCACCAGCACGGGACAGAGCCTCTGGGGCCAACGTCCTGACTTTC
CDR3 protein: CASSPARDRASGANVLTF
V gene: TRBV18
D gene: TRBD1
CDR3 length: 18
J gene: TRBJ2-6

CDR3 DNA: TGTGCCAGCAGCGAGACTAGCGGGGGACCGACTAGCACAGATACGCAGTATTTT
CDR3 protein: CASSETSGGPTSTDTQYF
V gene: TRBV9
D gene: TRBD2
CDR3 length: 18
J gene: TRBJ2-3

CDR3 DNA: TGTGCCAGCAGCTTAGTTACTACGTTTTCGTATTTT
CDR3 protein: CASSLVTTFSYF
V gene: TRBV7-9
D gene: .
CDR3 length: 12
J gene: TRBJ2-3

CDR3 DNA: TGTGCCTGGAACAGGGCCCCGTTCGATGAGCAGTTCTTC
CDR3 protein: CAWNRAPFDEQFF
V gene: TRBV30
D gene: .
CDR3 length: 13
J gene: TRBJ2-1

CDR3 DNA: TGTGCCAGTAGTATACCGGGACTGAACTCTGGGGCCAACGTCCTGACTTTC
CDR3 protein: CASSIPGLNSGANVLTF
V gene: TRBV19
D gene: .
CDR3 length: 17
J gene: TRBJ2-6

CDR3 DNA: TGTGCCAGCAGCTCAAGGAGGGCAGCAGATACGCAGTATTTT
CDR3 protein: CASSSRRAADTQYF
V gene: TRBV7-2
D gene: .
CDR3 length: 14
J gene: TRBJ2-3

CDR3 DNA: TGTGCCACCAGCTCACGGACAGGGATCGTTGAGACCCAGTACTTC
CDR3 protein: CATSSRTGIVETQYF
V gene: TRBV15
D gene: TRBD1
CDR3 length: 15
J gene: TRBJ2-5

CDR3 DNA: TGTGCCAGCTCACCGGGACTAGCGGGGAGAGAAGAGACCCAGTACTTC
CDR3 protein: CASSPGLAGREETQYF
V gene: TRBV18
D gene: TRBD2
CDR3 length: 16
J gene: TRBJ2-5

CDR3 DNA: TGTGCCAGCAGTGACAGACAGGGGGGAAAGTCTGAAGCTTTCTTT
CDR3 protein: CASSDRQGGKSEAFF
V gene: TRBV6-1
D gene: TRBD1
CDR3 length: 15
J gene: TRBJ1-1

CDR3 DNA: TGTGCCAGCAGCTTGAATGGAGGGTCCGAGCAGTACTTC
CDR3 protein: CASSLNGGSEQYF
V gene: TRBV7-2
D gene: .
CDR3 length: 13
J gene: TRBJ2-7

CDR3 DNA: TGTGCCAGCGGAGGACAGATGAACACTGAAGCTTTCTTT
CDR3 protein: CASGGQMNTEAFF
V gene: TRBV7-2
D gene: .
CDR3 length: 13
J gene: TRBJ1-1

CDR3 DNA: TGTGCCAGCAGCTCGACTAGCGCCTACGAGCAGTACTTC
CDR3 protein: CASSSTSAYEQYF
V gene: TRBV7-9
D gene: TRBD2
CDR3 length: 13
J gene: TRBJ2-7

CDR3 DNA: TGTGCCAGCAACAGCGGACTAGCGGGTCCCTACGAGCAGTACTTC
CDR3 protein: CASNSGLAGPYEQYF
V gene: TRBV2
D gene: TRBD2
CDR3 length: 15
J gene: TRBJ2-7

CDR3 DNA: TGTGCCAGCAGCTTGAGTCTGTCGGGGAGAGAGACCCAGTACTTC
CDR3 protein: CASSLSLSGRETQYF
V gene: TRBV5-8
D gene: .
CDR3 length: 15
J gene: TRBJ2-5

CDR3 DNA: TGTGCCAGCAGCCACGACAGGGCCACCTGGGTGGTTTTCTTT
CDR3 protein: CASSHDRATWVVFF
V gene: TRBV28
D gene: TRBD1
CDR3 length: 14
J gene: TRBJ1-1

CDR3 DNA: TGTGCCAGCTCAACAGAACAGGGAGCCTACGAGCAGTACTTC
CDR3 protein: CASSTEQGAYEQYF
V gene: TRBV18
D gene: .
CDR3 length: 14
J gene: TRBJ2-7

CDR3 DNA: TGCGCCAGCAGCTTATCCAGCTCCTACGAGCAGTACTTC
CDR3 protein: CASSLSSSYEQYF
V gene: TRBV5-1
D gene: .
CDR3 length: 13
J gene: TRBJ2-7